A selection of T cell receptor beta chains follows, all from one sample in a study of OX40 agonist ivuxolimab in advanced cancers. The data were produced by immunoSEQ multiplex PCR, yet TCRdb's version contains in-frame clones alone and is incomplete. The sample contains about 6,000 clones, around 80% of which appear only once. The source material was CD4+ or CD8+ T cells sorted from blood, sampled in a trial of the OX40 agonist ivuxolimab. The receptors come from an adult with an advanced solid tumor such as melanoma, head and neck, liver or kidney cancer. The CDR3 runs from the conserved cysteine through the conserved F or W. Each record gives: D gene, J gene, clone size, V gene, CDR3 DNA, CDR3 protein. The D gene is left open where the match is weak. Clone size is given for some rows only: seen once, a few or many times, or a class if the clone is expanded.

>NA|TRBJ1-2|once|TRBV9
TGTGCCAGCTGGGGGTTGGCCCCGAGCGGCTATGGCTACACCTTC
CASWGLAPSGYGYTF
>NA|TRBJ2-2|NA|TRBV10-2
TGCGCCAGCAGTATTACCGGGGAGCTGTTTTTT
CASSITGELFF
>NA|TRBJ1-1|NA|TRBV2
TGTGTAAAAGTGGGGGGGAACACTGAAGCTTTCTTT
CVKVGGNTEAFF
>TRBD2|TRBJ2-1|NA|TRBV28
TGTGCCAGCAGACTGCGGACTAGCGGGGCCAATGAGCAGTTCTTC
CASRLRTSGANEQFF
>TRBD2|TRBJ2-7|NA|TRBV27
TGTGCCATCTCACCACTAGCGGGAGGAACTTACGAGCAGTACTTC
CAISPLAGGTYEQYF
>TRBD2|TRBJ2-1|NA|TRBV5-6
TGTGCCAGCAGCTTGGGCCATAGGCGGGGGAGGTACAATGAGCAGTTCTTC
CASSLGHRRGRYNEQFF
>TRBD1|TRBJ1-2|NA|TRBV9
TGTGCCAGCAGCGGTGGCCCCGGACAGGGACTCTATGGCTACACCTTC
CASSGGPGQGLYGYTF
>TRBD2|TRBJ2-1|NA|TRBV9
TGTGCCAGCAGCGTATCCCTGACTAGCGGAGCATCCTACAATGAGCAGTTCTTC
CASSVSLTSGASYNEQFF
>NA|TRBJ2-3|once|TRBV28
TGTGCCAGCAGTTTATCGCTTTACCAAGCAGATACGCAGTATTTT
CASSLSLYQADTQYF
>TRBD2|TRBJ2-1|NA|TRBV30
TGTGCCTGGAGTGTGAAGCGAGCGGGGGACTACAATGAGCAGTTCTTC
CAWSVKRAGDYNEQFF
>NA|TRBJ1-1|NA|TRBV4-2
TGTGCCAGCAGCTGGCAGGGGAACACTGAAGCTTTCTTT
CASSWQGNTEAFF
>NA|TRBJ1-5|NA|TRBV6-1
TGTGCCAGCAGTGTAGACAGGACCAGCAATCAGCCCCAGCATTTT
CASSVDRTSNQPQHF
>TRBD2|TRBJ2-1|NA|TRBV13
TGTGCCAGCAGCGAGTGGACTAGCGGGAGATCCCTCTTCAATGAGCAGTTCTTC
CASSEWTSGRSLFNEQFF
>TRBD1|TRBJ1-5|few|TRBV19
TGTGCCAGTAGTATTGGGCTCAGGGGGAATCAGCCCCAGCATTTT
CASSIGLRGNQPQHF
>NA|TRBJ1-4|NA|TRBV18
TGTGCCAGCTCACGGGGGGGGAAACTGTTTTTT
CASSRGGKLFF
>NA|TRBJ2-5|once|TRBV6-1
TGTGCCAGCAGTGATCTGGAGGGCGAGACCCAGTACTTC
CASSDLEGETQYF
>NA|TRBJ1-3|NA|TRBV10-1
TGCGCCAGCAGTAGGGCCAGGGCTGGAAACACCATATATTTT
CASSRARAGNTIYF
>NA|TRBJ1-5|few|TRBV2
TGTGCCAGCAGAAACCGGGACGGCCCCAATCAGCCCCAGCATTTT
CASRNRDGPNQPQHF
>NA|TRBJ1-1|NA|TRBV2
TGTGCCAGCAGTGAAAGGAAGGCGAACACTGAAGCTTTCTTT
CASSERKANTEAFF
>TRBD2|TRBJ2-7|once|TRBV2
TGTGCCAGCCAAAACTCGCAGCGGGGGGCTAACGAGCAGTACTTC
CASQNSQRGANEQYF
>NA|TRBJ1-5|NA|TRBV28
TGTGCCAGCAGGGACCCGGGGGACTATAGCAATCAGCCCCAGCATTTT
CASRDPGDYSNQPQHF
>NA|TRBJ2-1|NA|TRBV7-3
TGTGCCAGCAGCTGGCTCGGGGGCTACAATGAGCAGTTCTTC
CASSWLGGYNEQFF
>TRBD1|TRBJ2-7|NA|TRBV30
TGTGCCTGGAGCCGCTCGACGACAGGGCGTCTCGAGCAGTACTTC
CAWSRSTTGRLEQYF
>TRBD2|TRBJ2-5|NA|TRBV7-9
TGTGCCAGCAGCTACCCTCGGCGGGGGGAAGAGACCCAGTACTTC
CASSYPRRGEETQYF
>NA|TRBJ1-4|NA|TRBV5-1
TGCGCCAGCAGCCCCGGAGTGGGAGGGGAGGAAGAAAAACTGTTTTTT
CASSPGVGGEEEKLFF
>NA|TRBJ1-1|NA|TRBV4-1
TGCGCCAGCAGCTACCTGGGGAACACTGAAGCTTTCTTT
CASSYLGNTEAFF
>NA|TRBJ2-1|NA|TRBV10-3
TGTGCCATCAGTGAGTCGATGGGGGGCTCCTACAATGAGCAGTTCTTC
CAISESMGGSYNEQFF
>NA|TRBJ1-2|NA|TRBV28
TGTGCCAGCAGTTTTCCAGAAAACAACTATGGCTACACCTTC
CASSFPENNYGYTF
>TRBD1|TRBJ1-1|NA|TRBV7-9
TGTGCCAGCAGCGGCAGGACAGGGTCGGCGACTGAAGCTTTCTTT
CASSGRTGSATEAFF
>NA|TRBJ2-7|NA|TRBV5-6
TGTGCCAGCAGCTTGGAGGGGAGGGAGCAGTACTTC
CASSLEGREQYF
>NA|TRBJ2-7|NA|TRBV6-5
TGTGCCAGCAGTTACACTGGAGACGGTTACTATTGGCAGTACTTC
CASSYTGDGYYWQYF
>NA|TRBJ1-5|NA|TRBV19
TGTGCCAGTAGTATCCCCCAGGGGAGTCAGCCCCAGCATTTT
CASSIPQGSQPQHF
>NA|TRBJ2-1|NA|TRBV29-1
TGCAGCGTTGACGAGGGCTACAAGTTCTTC
CSVDEGYKFF
>NA|TRBJ2-1|NA|TRBV5-1
TGCGCCAGCAGACCCTCGGATTTGGGATCCTACAATGAGCAGTTCTTC
CASRPSDLGSYNEQFF
>NA|TRBJ2-7|NA|TRBV13
TGTGCCAGCACCCTGCTTAGGGGGGGCCCCTACGAGCAGTACTTC
CASTLLRGGPYEQYF